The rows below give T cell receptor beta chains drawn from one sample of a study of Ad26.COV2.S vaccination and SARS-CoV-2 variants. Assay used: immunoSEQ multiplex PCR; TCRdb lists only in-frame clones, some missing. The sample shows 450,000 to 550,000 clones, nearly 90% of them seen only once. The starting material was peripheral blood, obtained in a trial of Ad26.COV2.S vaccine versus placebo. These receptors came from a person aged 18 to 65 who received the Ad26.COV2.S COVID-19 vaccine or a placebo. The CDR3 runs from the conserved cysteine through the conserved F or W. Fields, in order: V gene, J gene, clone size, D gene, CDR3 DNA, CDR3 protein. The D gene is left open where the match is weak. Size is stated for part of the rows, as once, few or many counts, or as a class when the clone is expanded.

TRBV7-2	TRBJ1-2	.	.	TGTGCCAGCAGCTTAGGACAGGCGACGAACTATGGCTACACCTTC	CASSLGQATNYGYTF
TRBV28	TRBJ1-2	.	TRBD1	TGTGCCAGCAGGGGCGGGACAAGGACAGGATTTGGTGGCTACACCTTC	CASRGGTRTGFGGYTF
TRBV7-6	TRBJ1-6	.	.	TGTGCCAGCAGCTTGGGCAGCCTTAATTCACCCCTCCACTTT	CASSLGSLNSPLHF
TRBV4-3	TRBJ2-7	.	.	TGCGCCAGCAGCCCCCAGCCGGGCGGGACATCATACGAGCAGTACTTC	CASSPQPGGTSYEQYF
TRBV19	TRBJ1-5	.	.	TGTGCCAGTAGTTCTTATACTAATCAGCCCCAGCATTTT	CASSSYTNQPQHF
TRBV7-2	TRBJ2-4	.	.	TGTGCCAGCAGCTTAGCCTCGGCCTACCACTTC	CASSLASAYHF
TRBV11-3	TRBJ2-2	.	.	TGTGCCAGCAGCCCGAAAACAGGGGGAGGGTCCACCGGGGAGCTGTTTTTT	CASSPKTGGGSTGELFF
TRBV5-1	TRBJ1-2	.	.	TGCGCCAGCAGCTTACTCAACTATGGCTACACCTTC	CASSLLNYGYTF
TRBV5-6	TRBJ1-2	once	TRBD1	TGTGCCAGCAGCTCACTGGACAGGGGATTTAACTATGGCTACACCTTC	CASSSLDRGFNYGYTF
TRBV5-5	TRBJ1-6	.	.	TGTGCCAGCAGCTTGTTCCAGGGCCATAATTCACCCCTCCACTTT	CASSLFQGHNSPLHF
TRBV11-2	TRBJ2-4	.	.	TGTGCCAGCAGCTCATTTCCGATAGCCAAAAACATTCAGTACTTC	CASSSFPIAKNIQYF
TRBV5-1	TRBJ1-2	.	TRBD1	TGCGCCAGCAGGACCGACAGGGGGCCTAACTATGGCTACACCTTC	CASRTDRGPNYGYTF
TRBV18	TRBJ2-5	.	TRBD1	TGTGCCAGCTCACCTTTTTCGCCGACAGGGGGGAATCAAGAGACCCAGTACTTC	CASSPFSPTGGNQETQYF
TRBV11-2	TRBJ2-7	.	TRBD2	TGTGCCAGCAGCCCGCGGACTAGCGGTACCTACGAGCAGTACTTC	CASSPRTSGTYEQYF
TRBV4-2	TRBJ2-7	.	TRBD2	TGTGCCAGCAGCCCTAGCGGGACCCAACCTTACGAGCAGTACTTC	CASSPSGTQPYEQYF
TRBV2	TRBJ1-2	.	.	TGTGCCAGCCGAACCGGAGGGGGTGTTAACTATGGCTACACCTTC	CASRTGGGVNYGYTF
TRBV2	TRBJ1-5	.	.	TGTGCCAGCAGTCTAGAGGGGGGAGCGGGGCCCCAGCATTTT	CASSLEGGAGPQHF
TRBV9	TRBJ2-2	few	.	TGTGCCAGCAGCTGGGACGGAAACACCGGGGAGCTGTTTTTT	CASSWDGNTGELFF